One and the same sample provided the 16 T cell receptor beta chains below, sequenced in a study of early T cells in non-severe SARS-CoV-2 infection. TCRdb re-called the 5' RACE reads with MiXCR, one entry per CDR3 protein. The table records under 50,000 distinct CDR3 sequences, about 4.1% of them present only once. Sequenced input: whole blood. The receptor set was obtained from an adult who was a healthcare worker with PCR-confirmed SARS-CoV-2 infection or an uninfected control (not recorded which).

V is TRBV3-1 and J is TRBJ2-1, with 15 positions matching TRBD2. Germline lookup yields CDR1 LGHDT and CDR2 YNNKEL (reference sequence). This CDR3 spans 16 amino acids. V was pared by 0 bases and J by 9 bases, with 3 bases of the junction left unmatched. CDR3 residues: CASSQEGTSGGIEQFF. CDR3 nucleotide sequence: TGTGCCAGCAGCCAAGAAGGGACTAGCGGGGGGATTGAGCAGTTCTTC.

The chain links TRBV7-9 to TRBJ2-7; D ambiguous. This CDR3 comprises 14 residues. Germline loops: CDR1 SEHNR, CDR2 FQNEAQ (reference sequence). The ends were cut back, 5 bases at V and 0 bases at J, with 11 bases in the middle. The CDR3 DNA reads TGTGCCAGCAGCATCGACTCAATCTCCTACGAGCAGTACTTC. It translates to CASSIDSISYEQYF.

Ten or more counts support this clonotype. The CDR3 spells CASNELNTGELFF. The CDR3, as DNA: TGTGCCAGCAACGAGCTCAACACCGGGGAGCTGTTTTTT. The chain has TRBV9 and TRBJ2-2; no firm D call. Looked up from germline, CDR1 is SGDLS and CDR2 is YYNGEE. V lost 6 bases, J lost 2 bases, and 8 bases lay in between. The CDR3 covers 13 residues.

Only a few counts were recorded for this clonotype. The V gene is TRBV5-1, the J gene TRBJ1-2; D call uncertain. The CDR3 sequence is 13 residues long. V lost 0 bases to trimming and J lost 7 bases, with 10 bases between them. Germline assignment: CDR1 SGHRS and CDR2 YFSETQ. The CDR3 loop is CASSLAGAGGYTF. CDR3 in DNA: TGCGCCAGCAGCTTGGCGGGTGCCGGTGGCTACACCTTC.

This clonotype was observed at least ten times. J is TRBJ2-1 and V is TRBV11-2, with TRBD2 identical over 10 bases. There are 15 residues in the CDR3. The germline V gene encodes CDR1 SGHAT and CDR2 FQNNGV. V shed 7 bases, J shed 4 bases, and the junction held 7 bases outside the gene matches. The CDR3 loop reads CASKRSGGQYNEQFF. CDR3 DNA sequence: TGTGCCAGCAAGCGTAGCGGGGGGCAATACAATGAGCAGTTCTTC.

This clonotype was recorded many times. V and J are TRBV14 and TRBJ2-1; D call uncertain. This CDR3 is built from 13 residues. Per germline, CDR1 SGHDN and CDR2 FVKESK. V dropped 1 base and J dropped 9 bases, with 10 bases sitting between them. The CDR3 sequence: CASSQGAGSEQFF. Here the CDR3 DNA reads TGTGCCAGCAGCCAAGGGGCAGGAAGTGAGCAGTTCTTC.

The sample holds a few counts of this clonotype. The V gene is TRBV20-1, the J gene TRBJ2-1; D not certain. V lost 0 bases and J 7 bases, leaving 13 bases between the germline ends. Germline V CDR1 and CDR2: DFQATT, SNEGSKA (reference sequence). The CDR3 is 14 amino acids. The CDR3 loop is CSARDHRRFNEQFF. CDR3 bases: TGCAGTGCTAGAGATCATCGACGATTTAATGAGCAGTTCTTC.

This clonotype turned up a few times. The chain links TRBV7-8 to TRBJ2-2; 9 positions match TRBD2. V dropped 1 base and J dropped 5; count of bases not matched to a gene: 2. The germline V gene encodes CDR1 SGHVS and CDR2 FQNEAQ. This CDR3 is built from 15 residues. CDR3 amino acids: CASSLVAGGTGELFF. In DNA form, the CDR3 reads TGTGCCAGCAGCTTAGTCGCGGGAGGGACCGGGGAGCTGTTTTTT.

The chain joins TRBV29-1 to TRBJ1-1, with D possibly TRBD1 on 6 matching bases. Germline values: CDR1 SQVTM, CDR2 ANQGSEA. The CDR3 totals 13 residues. Trimming took 6 bases from V and 5 from J, leaving 16 bases between them. The chain's CDR3 is CSVLNRDITEAFF. The DNA of the CDR3 is TGCAGCGTCTTAAACCGGGACATAACTGAAGCTTTCTTT.

This clonotype was seen repeatedly, ten times or more. The chain recombines TRBV7-8 with TRBJ2-5; D gene uncertain. CDR1 is SGHVS, CDR2 FQNEAQ, per germline. Deletions cut 4 bases from V and 4 bases from J, with 19 bases between. The CDR3 loop spans 16 amino acids. The CDR3 reads CASSSRAIHSGETQYF. DNA of the CDR3: TGTGCCAGCAGCTCCCGGGCTATTCATTCGGGAGAGACCCAGTACTTC. The full variable domain, with the rest looked up from reference TRBV7-8 and TRBJ2-5, is GAGVSQSPRYKVAKRGQDVALRCDPISGHVSLFWYQQALGQGPEFLTYFQNEAQLDKSGLPSDRFFAERPEGSVSTLKIQRTQQEDSAVYLCASSSRAIHSGETQYFGPGTRLLVL.

In this sample, this clonotype turned up many times. The chain links TRBV7-2 to TRBJ1-4; 9 nucleotides line up with TRBD1. Germline loops: CDR1 SGHTA, CDR2 FQGNSA. The V segment lost 1 base and the J segment 6 bases; nucleotides outside the gene matches: 3. CDR3 length: 15 amino acids. The CDR3 sequence is CASSLGRDRDEKLFF. DNA of the CDR3: TGTGCCAGCAGCTTAGGCCGGGACAGGGATGAAAAACTGTTTTTT.

This clonotype showed up many times. This chain links TRBV10-3 with TRBJ2-5, with TRBD2 as a possible D gene (6 bases). CDR3 size: 13 residues. Germline V gene sequence: CDR1 ENHRY, CDR2 SYGVKD. V lost 4 bases, J lost 4 bases, and 10 bases lay in between. The CDR3 reads CAISVGGRETQYF. The CDR3 bases are TGTGCCATCAGTGTCGGGGGTCGAGAGACCCAGTACTTC.

This clonotype came up many times. The chain recombines TRBV3-1 with TRBJ2-3; D not resolved. CDR3 length: 13 residues. V was shortened by 4 bases and J by 4 bases, with 9 bases between the two germline ends. Looked up from germline, CDR1 is LGHDT and CDR2 is YNNKEL (reference sequence). DNA of the CDR3: TGTGCCAGCAGCCGCAAAGCCGCAGATACGCAGTATTTT. Translating gives CASSRKAADTQYF.

At least ten counts were recorded for this clonotype. The chain links TRBV6-2 or TRBV6-3 to TRBJ1-1; 9 bases match TRBD1. This CDR3 is built from 17 residues. Germline V lookup: CDR1 MNHEY, CDR2 SVGEGT. V shed 2 bases and J 3 bases; nucleotides not matched to a gene: 10. This CDR3 is CASSYPPSWTGDTEAFF. CDR3 in DNA: TGTGCCAGCAGTTACCCACCGTCCTGGACAGGGGACACTGAAGCTTTCTTT.

At least ten counts were recorded for this clonotype. This chain connects TRBV10-3 to TRBJ2-1, with 7 bases matching TRBD2. The V gene's germline CDR1 is ENHRY and CDR2 SYGVKD. The length of the CDR3 is 15 residues. With 6 bases clipped from V and 6 bases from J, the junction kept 11 bases outside the gene matches. CDR3 nucleotide sequence: TGTGCCATCAGATCCTCTAAGGAGCGGGGCAATGAGCAGTTCTTC. Its protein is CAIRSSKERGNEQFF.

This clonotype was detected ten times or more. The chain uses TRBV7-2 and TRBJ2-6, with a tentative D call TRBD1 (5 bases). The CDR3 is made up of 15 amino acids. Germline CDR1 SGHTA, CDR2 FQGNSA. The V and J ends lost 8 bases and 2 bases respectively, with 13 bases between them. The CDR3 is CASVSRQPGANVLTF. CDR3 DNA sequence: TGTGCCAGCGTTTCTAGACAGCCTGGGGCCAACGTCCTGACTTTC. The whole variable domain, remainder taken from reference TRBV7-2 and TRBJ2-6, is GAGVSQSPSNKVTEKGKDVELRCDPISGHTALYWYRQSLGQGLEFLIYFQGNSAPDKSGLPSDRFSAERTGGSVSTLTIQRTQQEDSAVYLCASVSRQPGANVLTFGAGSRLTVL.